The T cell receptor (beta chain) described here comes from a study of post-analysis software for immune sequencing data. Findings and limits, study-wide: Strong same-batch co-clustering of samples appeared with F measure clustering. Patients showed TRBV5-6, TRBV5-1 and TRBV20-1 among four to six TRBV segments more frequent than in controls.

This clonotype has more than one count but fewer than ten. The antigen is unknown. Unique molecular identifiers tagged the TCR beta cDNA libraries. TCRdb reprocessed the PCR reads via MiXCR and lists one record per CDR3 protein. The sample has about 620,000 distinct CDR3 sequences, 44% seen once. Germline loops: CDR1 SGHDT, CDR2 YYEEEE. The CDR3 has 14 amino acids. V was clipped by 0 bases and J by 4 bases, with 10 bases between them. The sequenced material came from blood. This receptor was identified in a girl between 5 and 17 years old with multiple sclerosis. This sequence joins TRBV5-6 and TRBJ1-2; D may be TRBD1 (5 bases). CDR3 coding DNA: TGTGCCAGCAGCTTGGGGGGGAATTCCTATGGCTACACCTTC. Amino acid sequence: CASSLGGNSYGYTF.